The present TCR beta chain was sequenced within a study of blood T cells in healthy people across ages (dated by TCRdb to between 2014 and 2017). Background on the whole study: In model experiments, template switching captured about one uniquely barcoded TCR beta cDNA molecule for every two T cells. For two donors (one aged 18 to 29 and one aged 80 or older), the study analyzed two additional independent replicas of 1 million unique cDNA reads from the same blood draw. The study measured age-related changes in TCR beta repertoire diversity using deep sequencing normalized with unique cDNA molecular identifiers. Donors were grouped into four age groups: young (average roughly 15 years), middle-aged (under 40), aged (around 60) and long-lived (roughly 80). Results the study describes overall, beyond this receptor: Compared with the aged group, more naive CD4+ T cells, fewer expanded clones and increased TCR diversity were shown by the long-lived group, suggesting age selection. Estimates of total diversity based on one million sequenced T cells were regarded as lower bounds and as underestimates. As age increased, observed TCR beta diversity per million T cells dropped in a roughly linear way, and a significant reduction was already evident by age about 40. Because donor CMV infection status was unknown, age-related changes in expanded clonotypes were potentially confounded. Observed TCR beta diversity correlated strongly with the percentage of naive T cells measured by flow cytometry. Conclusive comparison of naive and antigen-experienced compartments was prevented by the profiling of bulk unsorted PBMCs.

A word on this clonotype: The antigen it recognizes is unknown. No qualities accompany the bases; no much larger clone lies one base away.

The donors were 40 or so Caucasian individuals from Russia, aged roughly 6 to 100 years, who were systemically healthy. Each donor gave approximately 10 milliliters of peripheral blood, collected into EDTA-treated Vacutainer tubes. Ficoll-Paque density-gradient centrifugation was used to isolate PBMCs, with at least 6 million per sample. Trizol reagent was used to extract total RNA from the PBMCs, yielding at least 6 micrograms per sample. The percentages of naive CD45RAhigh/CD27high T cells were determined by flow cytometry on a PBMC aliquot from every donor. From its cysteine to its phenylalanine, the CDR3 spans 17 amino acids. Only CDR3 DNA remains: 51 bases, in frame from the first base. CDR1 is given as MNHEY and CDR2 as SMNVEV, both from the germline V gene (reference sequence). V and J are trimmed by 1 base and 5 bases, and the gene matches miss 10 bases of the junction. Libraries were built with 5' RACE. Sequenced on an Illumina HiSeq 2500. The second PCR ran for about 7 to 11 cycles and used a J-beta primer mix along with a sample-barcoded 5' primer. Each TCR beta cDNA molecule received a unique molecular identifier from a template-switch 5' adaptor carrying 12 random nucleotides. Each sample yielded at least 3 million CDR3-containing paired-end reads. First-strand cDNA was synthesized from all RNA with the Mint cDNA synthesis kit, primed by a TRBC-specific oligonucleotide. All cDNA was treated with uracil-DNA glycosylase and then went through a first 18-cycle PCR with the universal primers M1SS and BC2_uni_R. On the study's bioinformatics: For normalization, 1 million high-quality reads were randomly selected from each sample, with every read carrying a distinct molecular identifier. Reads with shared molecular identifiers were discarded instead of being binned into consensus sequences. MiTCR, run with a Q25 quality threshold and the strictest error-elimination algorithm, handled CDR3 identification, clonotype clustering and error correction. Lower-bound total TCR beta diversity was estimated with a nonparametric unseen species model using Euler transformation. The raw public data were reprocessed by TCRdb itself: fastp quality trimming at Q25, MiXCR clonotype calling, in-frame beta chains only. Every CDR3 protein is listed once, alongside the most common genes and DNA of its rows. V and J calls and clone size were set by TCRdb, not the authors. The sample profile shows 800,000 or so distinct CDR3 sequences; 20% to 25% of them were found once. The ten largest clones take up approximately 4% of the sample.

This sample was shared with a second study, whose subject was T cells of mothers and their children. Taken from the second paper: Donors were nine systemically healthy Caucasian individuals: three mothers and their six children. cDNA synthesis used all of the extracted RNA, with roughly 1.6 ug of RNA in each 15 ul reaction. In the second PCR, the M1S primer introduced both the sample barcodes and 2-4 random nucleotides. Over 10 million TCR beta CDR3 reads came from each mother, compared with approximately 3.1 million reads from each child. TCR recombination output is similarly shaped by thymic selection in related and unrelated pairs, with a minor effect exerted by inherited differences. Normalized repertoire overlap was always found to be slightly, but never significantly, higher in related mother-child pairs than in unrelated mother-child pairs. No persistent microchimeric T cell clones were found, with a detection sensitivity of 75 to 100 clones per million clonotypes. The study used deep NGS to compare TCR beta repertoires of mothers and children, seeking features distinguishing related mother-child pairs from unrelated individuals. The mean age was 40 +/- 4 years for the mothers and about 10 +/- 4 years for the children. After adapter ligation was performed with NEBNext reagents, the libraries were sequenced on an Illumina HiSeq 2000 with 100+100 nt paired-end reads. Mother and child libraries were prepared a month apart and sequenced in separate runs to prevent cross-contamination. For each donor, between roughly 500,000 and 2,300,000 distinct TCR beta clonotypes were identified. Naive TCR beta clonotypes were estimated from low-frequency clonotypes matched to each donor's FACS-determined naive share, without sorting.

Input material: blood. This clonotype was obtained from a boy younger than 18 in good health. The V and J segments used are TRBV27 and TRBJ2-2; 7 middle bases align to TRBD1. The CDR3 is CASSLWTDRVRTGELFF. In nucleotide form, the sequence is TGTGCCAGCAGTTTATGGACCGACAGGGTTCGTACCGGGGAGCTGTTTTTT.